This T cell receptor beta chain originates from a study of T cell repertoires in cytomegalovirus infection. Trimming cost V 8 bases and J 0 bases, with 8 bases left between them. Germline CDR1 and CDR2: MNHEY and SMNVEV (reference sequence). The CDR3 spans 13 residues. Via MiXCR, TCRdb re-called the reads, giving one row per CDR3 protein. This sample has about 920,000 distinct CDR3 sequences, with roughly 30% found just once. This clonotype has more than one count but fewer than ten. As yet, its antigen is unknown. The chain couples TRBV27 to TRBJ2-1; D unresolved. The sequences come from cultured CD8+ T cells from PBMCs, collected from culture after CMV antigen stimulation. The source of this sequence is a human donor in good health (CMV status not recorded). Some clones in this sample may be carry-over from other donors' samples. The chain's CDR3 is CASGYSSYNEQFF. Written as DNA, the CDR3 is TGTGCCAGCGGCTATTCCTCCTACAATGAGCAGTTCTTC.